This TCR beta chain was profiled in a study of vaccination and CD4 T cells after COVID-19. The wider study: Four females and six males made up the convalescents, with two Hispanic. Samples taken post-COVID came a median about 100 days after diagnosis, ranging from 35 to 161.

Notes on this clonotype: Its antigen is not identified.

Treatment: roughly 10-day PBMC culture with coronavirus spike peptide pools or control peptides (ViraFEST assay). An Oncomine TCR Beta short-read assay was used to sequence the DNA from cultured CD4+ T cells. One entry per CDR3 protein, called by TCRdb with MiXCR from the PCR reads. The sample holds about 15,000 distinct CDR3 sequences, around 55% seen once. V gave up 4 bases and J gave up 4 bases; unmatched junction bases: 4. The CDR3 length is 15 residues. Germline CDR1 and CDR2: LNHNV and YYDKDF (reference sequence). The source is a human donor who had recovered from COVID-19. Sequencing input: CD4+ T cells from blood, cultured in vitro. The V call is TRBV15, the J call TRBJ2-3, with 11 bases lining up with TRBD2. DNA for the CDR3: TGTGCCACCAGCACGGGACTAGCGGACTCAGATACGCAGTATTTT. Its translation: CATSTGLADSDTQYF.